The 31 T cell receptor beta chains below come from one sample, sequenced in a study of cytomegalovirus exposure and HLA in healthy donors. Researchers ran the PCR with 60 Vbeta and 13 Jbeta primers. Assay: immunoSEQ multiplex PCR; the TCRdb copy retains only in-frame clones and omits some. Of about 280,000 clones in the sample, over 85% are singletons; the top ten hold less than 2.5%. Sequenced sample: PBMCs. Every receptor here comes from a young woman in good health and CMV-seronegative.

This chain links TRBV9 with TRBJ1-1; D might be TRBD1 (5 bases). V was clipped by 4 bases and J by 1 base, with 8 bases between them. The CDR3 is 13 residues long. From germline, CDR1 is SGDLS and CDR2 YYNGEE. In DNA, the CDR3 is TGTGCCAGCAGCCCTGGACAGAACACTGAAGCTTTCTTT. This sequence encodes CASSPGQNTEAFF.

The chain uses TRBV18 and TRBJ2-7; no clear D. The V gene's germline CDR1 is KGHSH and CDR2 LQKENI. The CDR3 is 13 amino acids. V gave up 2 bases and J gave up 1 base, with 6 bases separating them. The CDR3 sequence: CASSPMRSYEQYF. CDR3 DNA: TGTGCCAGCTCACCAATGCGGTCCTACGAGCAGTACTTC.

This chain links TRBV10-1 with TRBJ2-1, with D tentatively TRBD2 (6 bases). Trimming removed 4 bases at V and 9 bases at J, with 13 bases between. Germline-derived CDR1 and CDR2 are WNHNN and SYGVQD (reference sequence). This CDR3 is built from 13 residues. Here the CDR3 reads CASSVVGGSEQFF. CDR3 bases: TGCGCCAGCAGTGTGGTCGGGGGTAGTGAGCAGTTCTTC.

The V and J genes are TRBV9 and TRBJ1-3; D is unresolved. The CDR3 consists of 16 residues. V shed 4 bases and J shed 0 bases, with 14 bases lying between them. Germline V lookup: CDR1 SGDLS, CDR2 YYNGEE. The CDR3 loop reads CASSLGPTNSGNTIYF. The CDR3 nucleotides read TGTGCCAGCAGCCTTGGGCCTACGAACTCTGGAAACACCATATATTTT. Complete variable domain (other parts from reference TRBV9 and TRBJ1-3): DSGVTQTPKHLITATGQRVTLRCSPRSGDLSVYWYQQSLDQGLQFLIQYYNGEERAKGNILERFSAQQFPDLHSELNLSSLELGDSALYFCASSLGPTNSGNTIYFGEGSWLTVV.

This clone occurred once. The chain combines TRBV30 with TRBJ2-2; the D is unclear. V was shortened by 3 bases and J by 2 bases, with 7 bases between the two germline ends. Germline values: CDR1 GTSNPN, CDR2 SVGIG (reference sequence). The CDR3 has 13 residues. The CDR3 nucleotides read TGTGCCTGGAGGCGGTCCAACACCGGGGAGCTGTTTTTT. Protein sequence: CAWRRSNTGELFF.

The V gene is TRBV29-1, the J gene TRBJ1-4; perhaps TRBD1 as D (6 bases). The CDR3 has 13 residues. Between the trimmed V and J ends, which lost 7 bases and 4 bases, there was a span of 13 bases. Germline loops: CDR1 SQVTM, CDR2 ANQGSEA. Here the CDR3 reads CSGRGNGNEKLFF. CDR3 bases: TGCAGCGGCAGGGGTAACGGTAATGAAAAACTGTTTTTT.

J is TRBJ1-2 and V is TRBV10-3, with 8 positions matching TRBD1. The junction had 13 bases not matched to a gene; V was cut back by 7 bases and J by 6 bases. This CDR3 region has 15 residues. From germline, CDR1 is ENHRY and CDR2 SYGVKD. In DNA, the CDR3 is TGTGCCATCAAGGGGCAGGGGGCGCAGGAAAATGGCTACACCTTC. Amino acids: CAIKGQGAQENGYTF.

The chain joins TRBV7-2 to TRBJ2-1; maybe TRBD1 (5 bases). Germline assignment: CDR1 SGHTA and CDR2 FQGNSA. This CDR3 has 15 residues. Trimming took off 1 base at V and 4 bases at J, with 11 bases between the two ends. CDR3 residues: CASSLGTSDYNEQFF. The DNA for the CDR3 is TGTGCCAGCAGCTTAGGGACATCAGATTACAATGAGCAGTTCTTC.

CDR3 amino acids: CAWSAGQGGYGYTF. The DNA for the CDR3 is TGTGCCTGGAGCGCCGGACAGGGTGGCTATGGCTACACCTTC. The chain has TRBV30 and TRBJ1-2; 8 bases match TRBD1. The CDR3 runs 14 residues. Trimming cost V 3 bases and J 4 bases; bases outside gene matches: 7. Germline loops: CDR1 GTSNPN, CDR2 SVGIG (reference sequence).

This chain connects TRBV27 to TRBJ1-1; tentatively, D is TRBD1 (6 bases). The CDR3 has 16 amino acids. CDR1 MNHEY and CDR2 SMNVEV come from the germline V gene (reference sequence). With 0 bases removed from V and 0 bases from J, the gap between germline ends came to 11 bases. The CDR3 reads CASSLSGEGVNTEAFF. The DNA of the CDR3 is TGTGCCAGCAGTTTATCGGGAGAGGGGGTGAACACTGAAGCTTTCTTT.

The rearrangement joins TRBV25-1 to TRBJ2-5, with 8 bases fitting TRBD2. The CDR3 runs to 14 residues. V lost 6 bases and J lost 5; bases outside the gene matches: 8. CDR1 is MGHDK, CDR2 SYGVNS, per germline. The CDR3 protein is CASRGAGGGETQYF. CDR3 coding DNA: TGTGCCAGCAGAGGGGCGGGGGGTGGGGAGACCCAGTACTTC.

The chain links TRBV11-2 to TRBJ2-7, with 8 bases aligning to TRBD1. After removal of 3 bases from V and 2 bases from J, the junction contained 9 bases not matched to a gene. Germline V CDR1 and CDR2: SGHAT, FQNNGV. This CDR3 spans 16 amino acids. In DNA form, the CDR3 reads TGTGCCAGCAGCTTGGGCTTTCCACAGGGGGCCTACGAGCAGTACTTC. This translates into CASSLGFPQGAYEQYF.

This chain links TRBV19 with TRBJ1-5; a possible D gene is TRBD1 (5 bases). CDR1 and CDR2 from the germline V gene are LNHDA and SQIVND (reference sequence). Trimming cost V 5 bases and J 4 bases, with 9 bases left between them. CDR3 length: 13 amino acids. CDR3 amino acids: CASSWAGNQPQHF. The CDR3 region has the DNA TGTGCCAGTAGTTGGGCAGGGAATCAGCCCCAGCATTTT.

The chain employs TRBV29-1 and TRBJ1-2; TRBD1 agrees at 8 bases. The CDR3 covers 13 residues. With 7 bases clipped from V and 1 base from J, the junction kept 5 bases outside the gene matches. Germline V gives CDR1 SQVTM, CDR2 ANQGSEA. The CDR3 region is CSAVTGVNYGYTF. The CDR3 nucleotides are TGCAGCGCCGTGACAGGGGTTAACTATGGCTACACCTTC.

The chain combines TRBV2 with TRBJ1-4; D is unclear. CDR1 SNHLY and CDR2 FYNNEI come from the germline V gene. The CDR3 consists of 13 residues. Trimming removed 1 base from V and 6 bases from J, with 6 bases in between. The CDR3 DNA sequence: TGTGCCAGCAGTGAAGAGGGAGATGAAAAACTGTTTTTT. This translates into CASSEEGDEKLFF.

The V call is TRBV10-1, the J call TRBJ2-5; D might be TRBD2 (7 bases). The J call is in doubt because the DNA end fits TRBJ2-7 better. This CDR3 has 13 amino acids. The germline V gene encodes CDR1 WNHNN and CDR2 SYGVQD (reference sequence). The CDR3 DNA is TGCGCCAGCAAAAAGGGGGGGCCCTACGAGCAGTACTTC. Translation gives CASKKGGPYEQYF.

The chain employs TRBV4-1 and TRBJ1-2; D gene unclear. This CDR3 contains 14 residues. V lost 2 bases and J lost 1, with 8 bases in between. Germline V lookup: CDR1 MGHRA, CDR2 YSYEKL. DNA of the CDR3: TGCGCCAGCAGCCAACGAATAGATAACTATGGCTACACCTTC. It translates to CASSQRIDNYGYTF.

The CDR3 DNA is TGTGCCAGCAGACGACCAGGGGAAGACACTGAAGCTTTCTTT. It yields the protein CASRRPGEDTEAFF. The chain uses TRBV5-6 and TRBJ1-1; a possible D gene is TRBD1 (6 bases). From germline, CDR1 is SGHDT and CDR2 YYEEEE. The CDR3 has 14 amino acids. With 5 bases removed from V and 3 bases from J, the gap between germline ends came to 14 bases.

The rearrangement joins TRBV7-8 to TRBJ2-7; D is perhaps TRBD1 (5 bases). Germline V lookup: CDR1 SGHVS, CDR2 FQNEAQ. V lost 3 bases, J lost 2 bases, and 14 bases lay in between. The CDR3 is 15 amino acids. CDR3 protein: CASSLRQPYPYEQYF. The CDR3 region has the DNA TGTGCCAGCAGCTTGAGACAGCCGTATCCCTACGAGCAGTACTTC.

The chain links TRBV10-1 to TRBJ2-1; 8 bases agree with TRBD1. The CDR3 runs to 15 residues. CDR1 is WNHNN and CDR2 is SYGVQD in the germline V gene (reference sequence). V shed 2 bases and J 8 bases; nucleotides not matched to a gene: 8. CDR3 sequence: CASSERTGRVDEQFF. CDR3 in DNA: TGCGCCAGCAGTGAGCGGACAGGGCGTGTGGATGAGCAGTTCTTC.

This chain connects TRBV10-1 to TRBJ1-1; 8 nucleotides agree with TRBD1. The CDR3 runs 14 residues. Trimming took 2 bases from V and 7 from J; bases not matched to a gene: 6. Germline CDR1 WNHNN, CDR2 SYGVQD (reference sequence). The CDR3 bases are TGCGCCAGCAGTGAGAGGCTAGACAGGGGTGAAGCTTTCTTT. Its protein is CASSERLDRGEAFF.

The CDR3 DNA is TGTGCCAGCGGCCAGGGGAGCAATCAGCCCCAGCATTTT. It translates to CASGQGSNQPQHF. This chain joins TRBV6-5 and TRBJ1-5; TRBD1 is a possible D gene (6 bases). CDR1 and CDR2 from the germline V gene are MNHEY and SVGAGI. There are 13 residues in the CDR3. V lost 8 bases and J lost 1, with 9 bases in between.

The chain combines TRBV5-1 with TRBJ1-2; 9 nucleotides match TRBD1. Germline V gene sequence: CDR1 SGHRS, CDR2 YFSETQ. With 7 bases clipped from V and 8 bases from J, the junction kept 9 bases outside the gene matches. The CDR3 has 13 amino acids. CDR3 bases: TGCGCCAGCGGACCGGGACAGGGCTACGGCTACACCTTC. Its protein product is CASGPGQGYGYTF.

Worth noting for this clone: Other DNA variants within this sample encode the same CDR3. The rearrangement joins TRBV6-5 to TRBJ1-6; 8 nucleotides agree with TRBD1. CDR1 is MNHEY, CDR2 SVGAGI, per germline. Trimming took 5 bases from V and 4 from J; bases not matched to a gene: 4. The CDR3 loop spans 15 amino acids. DNA for the CDR3: TGTGCCAGCAGTGTCAGGGGGCCATATAATTCACCCCTCCACTTT. This translates into CASSVRGPYNSPLHF.

V usage is TRBV9 and J usage is TRBJ1-2, with a tentative D call TRBD1 (5 bases). The CDR3 contains 14 residues. The germline gives CDR1 SGDLS, CDR2 YYNGEE. V shed 5 bases and J shed 5 bases, with 16 bases lying between them. The CDR3 sequence: CASSPPDSRYGYTF. CDR3 sequence (DNA): TGTGCCAGCAGTCCGCCCGACAGTCGTTATGGCTACACCTTC.

The V call is TRBV10-3, the J call TRBJ1-5; no reliable D call. Per the germline V gene, CDR1 is ENHRY and CDR2 is SYGVKD. V gave up 4 bases and J gave up 0 bases, with 7 bases separating them. CDR3 size: 14 residues. The CDR3 DNA sequence: TGTGCCATCAGTGGAGTGAATAGCAATCAGCCCCAGCATTTT. As protein: CAISGVNSNQPQHF.

V is TRBV6-5 and J is TRBJ1-4, with a possible D match to TRBD1 (5 bases). The CDR3 is 14 amino acids. CDR1 is MNHEY, CDR2 SVGAGI, per germline. V was trimmed by 2 bases and J by 6 bases, leaving 10 bases between them. CDR3 protein: CASSYITGDEKLFF. The CDR3 DNA sequence: TGTGCCAGCAGTTACATCACGGGGGATGAAAAACTGTTTTTT.

This chain connects TRBV7-6 to TRBJ2-1, with TRBD1 as a possible D gene (8 bases). The CDR3 totals 14 residues. Trimming took 3 bases from V and 9 from J, leaving 15 bases between them. Germline V gene sequence: CDR1 SGHVS, CDR2 FNYEAQ. Written as DNA, the CDR3 is TGTGCCAGCAGCTTGACAGGGGAGGGCGGTGAGCAGTTCTTC. This translates into CASSLTGEGGEQFF. Drawing the rest from reference TRBV7-6 and TRBJ2-1, the complete variable domain is GAGVSQSPRYKVTKRGQDVALRCDPISGHVSLYWYRQALGQGPEFLTYFNYEAQQDKSGLPNDRFSAERPEGSISTLTIQRTEQRDSAMYRCASSLTGEGGEQFFGPGTRLTVL.

The chain carries TRBV7-2 and TRBJ1-3, with 7 bases matching TRBD1. Germline assignment: CDR1 SGHTA and CDR2 FQGNSA. Trimming at V came to 5 bases and at J to 4 bases, leaving 8 bases not matched to a gene. This CDR3 region has 15 residues. CDR3 in DNA: TGTGCCAGCAGCCCTAAGCCAGGGGGAGGAAACACCATATATTTT. Its translation is CASSPKPGGGNTIYF. The variable domain in full, completed from reference TRBV7-2 and TRBJ1-3, reads GAGVSQSPSNKVTEKGKDVELRCDPISGHTALYWYRQSLGQGLEFLIYFQGNSAPDKSGLPSDRFSAERTGGSVSTLTIQRTQQEDSAVYLCASSPKPGGGNTIYFGEGSWLTVV.

This chain uses TRBV7-9 with TRBJ1-4; 8 bases map to TRBD1. Germline V gives CDR1 SEHNR, CDR2 FQNEAQ (reference sequence). With 5 bases clipped from V and 8 bases from J, the junction kept 10 bases outside the gene matches. CDR3 length: 15 residues. CDR3 nucleotide sequence: TGTGCCAGCAGCCGATGGCAGGGGGCGGAGGAAAAACTGTTTTTT. Amino acids: CASSRWQGAEEKLFF.

V gene TRBV5-1 combines with J gene TRBJ1-2, with 7 bases identical to TRBD1. Germline lookup yields CDR1 SGHRS and CDR2 YFSETQ. V lost 1 base and J lost 3; bases outside the gene matches: 12. The CDR3 has 17 amino acids. The CDR3 nucleotides read TGCGCCAGCAGCTTGCGCACAGGGGCCTCCTACTACTATGGCTACACCTTC. The encoded protein is CASSLRTGASYYYGYTF.